This section outlines one TCR beta chain sequence together with its context. The antigen is not known. This entry is derived from a study of T cells in Graves' hyperthyroidism and ophthalmopathy. Study-level results: Median prediction lead before ophthalmopathy onset was about 6.7 months with the model. The blood repertoire included most of the expanded thyroid clonotypes above 0.001.

There were TCR beta CDR3 regions amplified from RNA transcripts. The HTBI primer set was used in a first-round RT-PCR of the TCR CDR3. TCRdb fed the multiplex PCR reads into MiXCR, producing one record per CDR3 protein. The sample lists hundreds of thousands of distinct CDR3 sequences; 45% were seen once. Any patient presenting with uncontrolled infection, other autoimmune disease, pregnancy or lactation was left out. The diagnoses drew upon clinical symptoms, serum thyroxine and TRAb, thyroid ultrasound and orbital computed tomography. V shed 2 bases, J shed 0 bases, and the junction held 7 bases outside the gene matches. CDR3 size: 17 residues. The V gene's germline CDR1 is KGHSH and CDR2 LQKENI.

The TCR originated in an adult man with Graves' disease, either hyperthyroidism or ophthalmopathy (not recorded which). The sequencing sample was made of peripheral blood or thyroid tissue (not recorded which). This sequence joins TRBV18 and TRBJ1-3; 7 positions match TRBD1. CDR3 region: CASSPTGTAHSGNTIYF. The CDR3, as DNA: TGTGCCAGCTCACCAACGGGGACAGCCCACTCTGGAAACACCATATATTTT. Looking up the rest from reference TRBV18 and TRBJ1-3 gives the full variable domain: NAGVMQNPRHLVRRRGQEARLRCSPMKGHSHVYWYRQLPEEGLKFMVYLQKENIIDESGMPKERFSAEFPKEGPSILRIQQVVRGDSAAYFCASSPTGTAHSGNTIYFGEGSWLTVV.